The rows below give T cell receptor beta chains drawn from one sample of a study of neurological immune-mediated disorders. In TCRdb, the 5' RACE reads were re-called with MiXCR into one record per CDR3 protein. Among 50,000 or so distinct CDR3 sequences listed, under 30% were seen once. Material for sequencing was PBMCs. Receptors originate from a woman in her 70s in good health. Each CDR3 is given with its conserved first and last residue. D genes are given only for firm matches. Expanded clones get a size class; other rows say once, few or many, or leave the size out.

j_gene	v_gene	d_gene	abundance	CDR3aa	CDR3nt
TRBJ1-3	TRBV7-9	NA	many	CASSFRRNRFSGNTIYF	TGTGCCAGCAGCTTCCGTAGGAACAGGTTCTCTGGAAACACCATATATTTT
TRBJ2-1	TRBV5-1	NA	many	CASSSGDYNEQFF	TGCGCCAGCAGCTCGGGCGACTACAATGAGCAGTTCTTC
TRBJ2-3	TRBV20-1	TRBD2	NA	CSAGGGSTDTQYF	TGCAGTGCCGGGGGGGGGAGCACAGATACGCAGTATTTT
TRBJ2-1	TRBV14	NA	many	CASSQGSRVLQFF	TGTGCCAGCAGCCAAGGTAGCCGCGTCCTACAGTTCTTC
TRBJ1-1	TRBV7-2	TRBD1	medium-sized	CASSLTGTGAYTEAFF	TGTGCCAGCAGCCTGACCGGGACAGGGGCCTACACTGAAGCTTTCTTT
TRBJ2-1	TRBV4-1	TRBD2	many	CASSQMGLAGNEQFF	TGCGCCAGCAGCCAGATGGGACTAGCGGGAAATGAGCAGTTCTTC
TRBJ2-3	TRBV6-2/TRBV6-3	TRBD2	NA	CASSPGLAGRGDTQYF	TGTGCCAGCAGTCCGGGACTAGCGGGACGCGGAGATACGCAGTATTTT
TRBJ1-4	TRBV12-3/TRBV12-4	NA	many	CASSFMEEEKLFF	TGTGCCAGCAGTTTTATGGAGGAGGAAAAACTGTTTTTT
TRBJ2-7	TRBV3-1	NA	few	CASSPGAGWHEQYF	TGTGCCAGCAGCCCCGGGGCAGGGTGGCACGAGCAGTACTTC
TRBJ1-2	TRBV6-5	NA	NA	CASSPVLGGYTF	TGTGCCAGCAGTCCCGTCCTGGGCGGCTACACCTTC
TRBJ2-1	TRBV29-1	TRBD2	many	CSVARSLGTSQPNEQFF	TGCAGCGTGGCCCGATCGCTCGGGACTAGTCAGCCCAATGAGCAGTTCTTC
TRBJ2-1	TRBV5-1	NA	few	CASSLEGGASYNEQFF	TGCGCCAGCAGCTTGGAGGGGGGCGCGTCCTACAATGAGCAGTTCTTC
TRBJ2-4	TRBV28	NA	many	CASSLRPTAIFSIQYF	TGTGCCAGCAGTTTGCGGCCGACGGCCATTTTCTCCATTCAGTACTTC
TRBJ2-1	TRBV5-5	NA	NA	CASSFQGGVDEQFF	TGTGCCAGCAGCTTCCAGGGGGGTGTCGATGAGCAGTTCTTC
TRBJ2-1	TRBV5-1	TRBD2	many	CASSRDYPAGEQFF	TGCGCCAGCAGCCGGGACTACCCCGCCGGTGAGCAGTTCTTC
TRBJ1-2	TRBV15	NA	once	CATSSGPQGIGYGYTF	TGTGCCACCAGCAGCGGCCCTCAGGGGATAGGGTATGGCTACACCTTC
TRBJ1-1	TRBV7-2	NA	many	CASSLEETYTEAFF	TGTGCCAGCAGCTTAGAGGAGACGTACACTGAAGCTTTCTTT
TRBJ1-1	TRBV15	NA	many	CATARGETEAFF	TGTGCCACAGCCCGGGGAGAGACTGAAGCTTTCTTT
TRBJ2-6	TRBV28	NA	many	CASSLPAGAASGANVLTF	TGTGCCAGCAGCCTACCTGCCGGGGCCGCCTCTGGGGCCAACGTCCTGACTTTC
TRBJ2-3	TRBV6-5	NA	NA	CASSGRLAGKADTQYF	TGTGCCAGCAGTGGCCGGTTGGCAGGGAAGGCAGATACGCAGTATTTT
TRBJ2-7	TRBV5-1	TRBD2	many	CASSPSLGLAGYEQYF	TGCGCCAGCAGCCCTTCGCTGGGACTAGCGGGCTACGAGCAGTACTTC
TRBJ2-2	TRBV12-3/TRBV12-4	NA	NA	CASSTRVGTVNTGELFF	TGTGCCAGCAGCACCAGGGTAGGGACGGTTAACACCGGGGAGCTGTTTTTT
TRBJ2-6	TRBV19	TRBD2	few	CASSIGGSYAGANVLTF	TGTGCCAGTAGTATCGGGGGGAGTTATGCTGGGGCCAACGTCCTGACTTTC
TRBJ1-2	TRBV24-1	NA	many	CATSVSSGGYTF	TGTGCCACCAGTGTATCATCCGGGGGCTACACCTTC
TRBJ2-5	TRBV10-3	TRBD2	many	CATRLAGAQETQYF	TGTGCCACGCGACTAGCGGGAGCCCAAGAGACCCAGTACTTC
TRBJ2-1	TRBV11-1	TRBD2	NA	CASSLHPAATGRNEQFF	TGTGCCAGCAGCCTACACCCCGCGGCCACCGGGAGGAATGAGCAGTTCTTC
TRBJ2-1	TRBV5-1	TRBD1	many	CASRRQGNSYNEQFF	TGCGCCAGCAGAAGACAGGGGAATTCCTACAATGAGCAGTTCTTC
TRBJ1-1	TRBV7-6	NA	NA	CASSFDPNTEAFF	TGTGCCAGCAGTTTCGACCCGAACACTGAAGCTTTCTTT